This passage covers 12 T cell receptor beta chains from one sample sequenced in a study of cytomegalovirus exposure and HLA in healthy donors. PCR was performed using 60 Vbeta and 13 Jbeta primers. Some clones are missing from TCRdb's copy, which holds only in-frame ones; the method was immunoSEQ multiplex PCR. The repertoire holds fewer than 180,000 clones, with 55% to 70% as singletons. The sequencing sample was made of PBMCs. The receptors were sampled from a woman aged 55 to 70 in good health and CMV-seropositive.

This clone was observed a few times. For the CDR3, the DNA is TGTGCCAGCAGCTTAATAGTCAGTTTCGGGACTAGCGGATACAATGAGCAGTTCTTC. Translating it yields CASSLIVSFGTSGYNEQFF. V usage is TRBV7-9 and J usage is TRBJ2-1, with 11 bases that match TRBD2. V shed 2 bases and J 4 bases; nucleotides not matched to a gene: 13. In germline, CDR1 is SEHNR, CDR2 FQNEAQ (reference sequence). This CDR3 spans 19 amino acids.

The J gene is TRBJ1-4, the V gene TRBV2; D uncertain. CDR3 length: 15 residues. The germline CDR1 and CDR2 sequences are SNHLY and FYNNEI. The V and J ends lost 7 bases and 2 bases respectively, with 14 bases between them. The CDR3, as DNA: TGTGCCAGCAAGACGAATCGGGGTACTAATGAAAAACTGTTTTTT. Protein sequence: CASKTNRGTNEKLFF. The whole variable domain, remainder taken from reference TRBV2 and TRBJ1-4, is EPEVTQTPSHQVTQMGQEVILRCVPISNHLYFYWYRQILGQKVEFLVSFYNNEISEKSEIFDDQFSVERPDGSNFTLKIRSTKLEDSAMYFCASKTNRGTNEKLFFGSGTQLSVL.

This clone was detected only a few times. The chain uses TRBV7-3 and TRBJ1-1, with D maybe TRBD1 (5 bases). Germline CDR1 reads SGHTA; CDR2 reads FQGTGA. This CDR3 comprises 12 residues. Trimming left V 5 bases short and J 8 bases short, with 12 bases between. CDR3 in DNA: TGTGCCAGCAGCCAAACGGGGGGAGAAGCTTTCTTT. Translating it yields CASSQTGGEAFF. The full variable domain, its missing parts supplied by reference TRBV7-3 and TRBJ1-1, is GAGVSQTPSNKVTEKGKYVELRCDPISGHTALYWYRQSLGQGPEFLIYFQGTGAADDSGLPNDRFFAVRPEGSVSTLKIQRTERGDSAVYLCASSQTGGEAFFGQGTRLTVV.

The V and J genes are TRBV5-4 and TRBJ2-3; 9 bases line up with TRBD1. Germline values: CDR1 SGHNT, CDR2 YYREEE (reference sequence). The CDR3 loop spans 19 amino acids. V shed 3 bases and J 0 bases; nucleotides not matched to a gene: 14. The CDR3 spells CASSSTGGRGDASTDTQYF. The CDR3 region has the DNA TGTGCCAGCAGCTCAACAGGGGGCAGGGGCGATGCTAGCACAGATACGCAGTATTTT.

CDR3 sequence: CASTFTGKAGNTIYF. Here the CDR3 DNA reads TGCGCCAGCACCTTCACAGGGAAGGCTGGAAACACCATATATTTT. J is TRBJ1-3 and V is TRBV5-1, with D possibly matching TRBD1 (6 bases). This CDR3 has 15 residues. The V end was cut by 6 bases, the J end by 2 bases, with 15 bases between. The germline V gene encodes CDR1 SGHRS and CDR2 YFSETQ.

There are a few counts of this clone. The V and J genes are TRBV27 and TRBJ2-1, with 7 positions matching TRBD1. This CDR3 has 15 residues. The germline CDR1 and CDR2 sequences are MNHEY and SMNVEV (reference sequence). V shed 5 bases, J shed 2 bases, and the junction held 6 bases outside the gene matches. CDR3 amino acids: CASSTDRAPYNEQFF. The DNA for the CDR3 is TGTGCCAGCAGTACAGACAGGGCCCCCTACAATGAGCAGTTCTTC.

V gene TRBV18 combines with J gene TRBJ1-2, with D uncertain. Germline V gene sequence: CDR1 KGHSH, CDR2 LQKENI. Trimming removed 4 bases from V and 4 bases from J, with 7 bases in between. CDR3 length equals 12 residues. The CDR3 bases are TGTGCCAGCTCACGAAAAGCCTATGGCTACACCTTC. It codes for CASSRKAYGYTF.

This chain uses TRBV10-1 with TRBJ1-5; D is undetermined. CDR3 size: 10 residues. CDR1 is WNHNN and CDR2 is SYGVQD in the germline V gene (reference sequence). Deletions cut 10 bases from V and 6 bases from J, with 7 bases between. The CDR3 loop is CAIPGQPQHF. In DNA form, the CDR3 reads TGCGCCATTCCAGGTCAGCCCCAGCATTTT.

V gene TRBV5-6 combines with J gene TRBJ2-7; TRBD2 aligns across 11 bases. The germline V gene encodes CDR1 SGHDT and CDR2 YYEEEE. There are 17 residues in the CDR3. V dropped 4 bases and J dropped 5; count of bases not matched to a gene: 14. The CDR3 is CASSLGVGLAGLNEQYF. CDR3 sequence (DNA): TGTGCCAGCAGCCTGGGGGTCGGACTAGCGGGTCTAAACGAGCAGTACTTC.

This rearrangement joins TRBV27 to TRBJ2-1; TRBD2 aligns across 9 bases. After removal of 5 bases from V and 3 bases from J, the junction contained 11 bases not matched to a gene. The germline gives CDR1 MNHEY, CDR2 SMNVEV (reference sequence). The CDR3 covers 17 residues. The CDR3 here is CASSVDPGLAVYNEQFF. CDR3 coding DNA: TGTGCCAGCAGTGTCGATCCGGGACTAGCAGTCTACAATGAGCAGTTCTTC.

This chain joins TRBV27 and TRBJ2-3; TRBD2 matches at 11 bases. The CDR3 runs 14 residues. Germline CDR1 is MNHEY and CDR2 is SMNVEV (reference sequence). The junction had 5 bases not matched to a gene; V was cut back by 6 bases and J by 6 bases. The CDR3: CASRLAGGGDTQYF. CDR3 in DNA: TGTGCCAGCAGGCTAGCGGGAGGAGGGGATACGCAGTATTTT.

The rearrangement joins TRBV5-1 to TRBJ2-5, with TRBD2 identical over 14 bases. This CDR3 spans 16 amino acids. Germline V gene data show CDR1 as SGHRS and CDR2 as YFSETQ. V gave up 2 bases and J gave up 5 bases; unmatched junction bases: 5. The CDR3 region is CASSLGTSGSSETQYF. The CDR3 bases are TGCGCCAGCAGCTTAGGGACTAGCGGGAGTTCGGAGACCCAGTACTTC.